The 22 T cell receptor beta chains below were found in one sample sequenced in a study of blood T cell repertoires in COVID-19. Generated by immunoSEQ multiplex PCR, the TCRdb table keeps only in-frame clones and is missing some. The sample gives 100,000 to 120,000 clones, 81% of which show up once; less than 45% is in the top ten. Sequencing input: peripheral blood. The receptors come from a man at least 80 years old with acute or convalescent COVID-19.

Only one count was recorded for this clone. The CDR3 spells CAWSSLGGSGNTIYF. CDR3 sequence (DNA): TGTGCCTGGAGTTCTTTAGGGGGCTCTGGAAACACCATATATTTT. The chain carries TRBV30 and TRBJ1-3; tentative D call: TRBD1 (6 bases). Between the trimmed V and J ends, which lost 2 bases and 0 bases, there was a span of 11 bases. CDR3 size: 15 residues. In germline, CDR1 is GTSNPN, CDR2 SVGIG (reference sequence).

The V and J genes are TRBV18 and TRBJ2-1; 8 bases are a match to TRBD2. The J segment lost 10 bases and the V segment lost 3 bases, leaving 17 bases of the junction unmatched. The CDR3 totals 17 residues. CDR1 is KGHSH and CDR2 is LQKENI in the germline V gene. This CDR3 is CASSPLLGLGQLEEQFF. The CDR3 DNA reads as TGTGCCAGCTCACCTCTCCTGGGACTAGGCCAATTGGAGGAGCAGTTCTTC.

The rearrangement uses TRBV10-3 and TRBJ2-7; 9 nucleotides line up with TRBD2. Germline lookup yields CDR1 ENHRY and CDR2 SYGVKD. With V trimmed by 4 bases and J by 2 bases, 3 bases remained unmatched. CDR3 length: 14 residues. This chain's CDR3 is CAISGASGAYEQYF. The DNA of the CDR3 is TGTGCCATCAGTGGCGCTAGCGGGGCCTACGAGCAGTACTTC.

The chain recombines TRBV15 with TRBJ1-2; TRBD1 agrees at 7 bases. The J segment lost 2 bases and the V segment lost 4 bases, leaving 7 bases of the junction unmatched. CDR3 length equals 15 residues. CDR1 LNHNV and CDR2 YYDKDF come from the germline V gene (reference sequence). CDR3 sequence (DNA): TGTGCCACCAGCACCTTCGACAGGGCCAACTATGGCTACACCTTC. Residues: CATSTFDRANYGYTF.

The J gene is TRBJ2-6, the V gene TRBV29-1; 7 bases map to TRBD2. The germline gives CDR1 SQVTM, CDR2 ANQGSEA. The CDR3 is made up of 14 amino acids. J lost 3 bases, V lost 6 bases, and 5 bases had no gene match. This CDR3 is CSVWGGNGANVLTF. In DNA form, the CDR3 reads TGCAGCGTCTGGGGAGGGAATGGGGCCAACGTCCTGACTTTC.

The J gene is TRBJ2-7, the V gene TRBV10-3, with TRBD2 identical over 8 bases. Germline CDR1 reads ENHRY; CDR2 reads SYGVKD. The CDR3 sequence is 14 residues long. Trimming at V came to 6 bases and at J to 6 bases, leaving 10 bases not matched to a gene. In nucleotides, the CDR3 is TGTGCCATCAGACCGGGACTAGTTATTCTCGAGCAGTACTTC. It is translated as CAIRPGLVILEQYF.

J is TRBJ1-2 and V is TRBV7-8; the match to TRBD1 covers 8 bases. The CDR3 sequence is 17 residues long. Germline CDR1 and CDR2: SGHVS and FQNEAQ. V dropped 5 bases and J dropped 1; count of bases not matched to a gene: 12. CDR3 residues: CASSLNKRQGRNYGYTF. CDR3 coding DNA: TGTGCCAGCAGCCTAAATAAAAGACAGGGGCGTAACTATGGCTACACCTTC.

The chain combines TRBV7-2 with TRBJ2-2, with D tentatively TRBD2 (5 bases). The CDR3 runs 16 residues. V was cut by 0 bases and J by 4 bases, with 12 bases left in between. CDR1 and CDR2 (germline): SGHTA, FQGNSA. The CDR3 coding sequence is TGTGCCAGCAGCTTAGCTGTCGCGGGCACCACCGGGGAGCTGTTTTTT. This translates into CASSLAVAGTTGELFF.

J is TRBJ1-5 and V is TRBV19; 10 bases line up with TRBD1. The CDR3 contains 15 residues. The germline V gene has CDR1 LNHDA and CDR2 SQIVND (reference sequence). Losses at the gene ends were 6 bases for V and 4 bases for J; bases not matched to a gene: 6. The CDR3: CASRKDRGKNQPQHF. The CDR3 DNA reads TGTGCCAGTAGAAAGGACAGGGGGAAGAATCAGCCCCAGCATTTT.

The chain links TRBV28 to TRBJ1-6; weak D call: TRBD1 (6 bases). The germline gives CDR1 MDHEN, CDR2 SYDVKM. This CDR3 has 15 amino acids. Trimming cost V 5 bases and J 6 bases, with 14 bases left between them. In DNA form, the CDR3 reads TGTGCCAGCAGTCTCACAGGGCCTGGTAATTCACCCCTCCACTTT. Its protein product is CASSLTGPGNSPLHF.

CDR3: CASSLVLGRTYEQYF. The CDR3 DNA reads as TGCGCCAGCAGCTTGGTGTTGGGCAGGACCTACGAGCAGTACTTC. The chain uses TRBV5-1 and TRBJ2-7; D is unclear. Germline CDR1 and CDR2: SGHRS and YFSETQ. The V end lost 0 bases, the J end lost 2 bases, and 12 bases lay between the germline ends. The CDR3 runs to 15 residues.

This clone was found once. At one boundary the junction diverges from the germline segment, which might be a read error. In the same sample, other DNA sequences code for this CDR3. The chain has TRBV12-3 or TRBV12-4 and TRBJ1-2; the D is unclear. The CDR3 has 13 amino acids. This chain's CDR3 is CASSLIENYGYTF. The CDR3 nucleotides are TGTGCCAGCAGTTTAATTGAGAACTATGGTTACACCTTC.

The chain carries TRBV4-3 and TRBJ1-1; 7 positions agree with TRBD1. The CDR3 totals 15 residues. CDR1 is LGHNA and CDR2 is YSLEER in the germline V gene. V dropped 0 bases and J dropped 11; count of bases not matched to a gene: 12. CDR3: CASSQDQGGKSAAFF. The CDR3, as DNA: TGCGCCAGCAGCCAAGATCAAGGGGGCAAGTCAGCTGCTTTCTTT.

The table lists this clone with a count of one. V is TRBV11-3 and J is TRBJ2-5, with D possibly TRBD1 on 5 matching bases. CDR3 length: 18 residues. V was shortened by 1 base and J by 2 bases, with 20 bases between the two germline ends. Germline V lookup: CDR1 SGHNT, CDR2 YENEEA. Here the CDR3 DNA reads TGTGCCAGCAGCTTAGGGAAGGGGCGGCGTGCGTCGCAAGAGACCCAGTACTTC. The encoded protein is CASSLGKGRRASQETQYF.

The count of this clone is one. The V call is TRBV27, the J call TRBJ2-7; D possibly corresponds to TRBD2 (5 bases). V lost 10 bases, J lost 1 base, and 11 bases lay in between. Germline-derived CDR1 and CDR2 are MNHEY and SMNVEV (reference sequence). This CDR3 has 12 amino acids. In DNA form, the CDR3 reads TGTGCCACCGCGGGCAGTTCCTACGAGCAGTACTTC. It specifies CATAGSSYEQYF.

The V gene is TRBV11-2, the J gene TRBJ2-1, with D possibly matching TRBD1 (6 bases). Deletions cut 5 bases from V and 14 bases from J, with 37 bases between. The germline V gene encodes CDR1 SGHAT and CDR2 FQNNGV. This CDR3 has 19 amino acids. Written as DNA, the CDR3 is TGTGCCAGCAGCCTTAGAAGGGCGGACCACAGGGTTGCGAGTGGGAAGAAGTTCTTC. This translates into CASSLRRADHRVASGKKFF.

The gene calls are TRBV29-1 and TRBJ2-7, with a tentative D call TRBD2 (5 bases). This CDR3 spans 15 amino acids. Germline assignment: CDR1 SQVTM and CDR2 ANQGSEA. Between the trimmed V and J ends, which lost 4 bases and 0 bases, there was a span of 16 bases. CDR3: CSVVLAGKNSYEQYF. The CDR3, as DNA: TGCAGCGTTGTTCTCGCGGGCAAAAACTCCTACGAGCAGTACTTC.

This chain connects TRBV6-2 or TRBV6-3 to TRBJ1-2; TRBD1 matches 10 bases. The CDR3 is 14 amino acids. Germline CDR1 MNHEY, CDR2 SVGEGT. J gave up 7 bases and V 5 bases, and 7 bases lay outside the gene matches. The CDR3 DNA sequence: TGTGCCAGCAGTAAAGACAGGGGGCTTGGTGGCTACACCTTC. Protein sequence: CASSKDRGLGGYTF.

This chain connects TRBV5-4 to TRBJ1-1; 8 positions agree with TRBD1. CDR3 length: 14 amino acids. V trimming: 3 bases; J trimming: 7 bases; junction bases outside the gene matches: 8. Per the germline V gene, CDR1 is SGHNT and CDR2 is YYREEE (reference sequence). The CDR3 loop reads CASSSPGQENEAFF. DNA for the CDR3: TGTGCCAGCAGCTCGCCGGGACAGGAGAATGAAGCTTTCTTT.

This CDR3 is CASSEGGGQGAYGYTF. CDR3 sequence (DNA): TGTGCCAGCAGTGAAGGAGGGGGACAGGGTGCCTATGGCTACACCTTC. The chain combines TRBV6-1 with TRBJ1-2; 9 bases map to TRBD1. J was trimmed by 4 bases and V by 1 base; bases with no gene match: 7. The CDR3 consists of 16 residues. Germline CDR1 is MNHNS and CDR2 is SASEGT.

The CDR3 nucleotides read TGTGCCAGCAGCGCCGACAGGGACCTCTATGGCTACACCTTC. It codes for CASSADRDLYGYTF. The chain employs TRBV7-9 and TRBJ1-2, with TRBD1 identical over 7 bases. Germline CDR1 reads SEHNR; CDR2 reads FQNEAQ (reference sequence). V trimming: 5 bases; J trimming: 4 bases; junction bases outside the gene matches: 7. The CDR3 sequence is 14 residues long.

This chain connects TRBV28 to TRBJ1-2; D is perhaps TRBD1 (6 bases). There are 16 residues in the CDR3. Germline V lookup: CDR1 MDHEN, CDR2 SYDVKM. Trimming cost V 5 bases and J 5 bases, with 21 bases left between them. The CDR3 DNA reads as TGTGCCAGCAGTACCCGGACAGCTAACTCCTTTTATGGCTACACCTTC. It encodes CASSTRTANSFYGYTF.